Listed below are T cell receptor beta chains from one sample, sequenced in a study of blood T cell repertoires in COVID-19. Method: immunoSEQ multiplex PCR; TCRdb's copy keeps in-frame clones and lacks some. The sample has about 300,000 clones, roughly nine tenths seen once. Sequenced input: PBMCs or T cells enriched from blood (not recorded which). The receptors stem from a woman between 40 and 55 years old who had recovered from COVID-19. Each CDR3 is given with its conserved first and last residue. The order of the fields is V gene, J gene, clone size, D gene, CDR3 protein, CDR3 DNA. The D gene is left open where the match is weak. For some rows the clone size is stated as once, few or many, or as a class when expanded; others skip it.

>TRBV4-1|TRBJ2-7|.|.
CASSQDLASGQPKYEQYF
TGCGCCAGCAGCCAAGATCTCGCCAGTGGGCAACCCAAATACGAGCAGTACTTC
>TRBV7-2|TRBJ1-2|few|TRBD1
CASSLGQGYGYTF
TGTGCCAGCAGCTTGGGACAGGGGTATGGCTACACCTTC
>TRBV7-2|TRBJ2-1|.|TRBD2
CASSFRGGAQFF
TGTGCCAGCAGCTTCCGGGGGGGTGCGCAGTTCTTC
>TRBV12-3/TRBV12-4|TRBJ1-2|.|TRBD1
CASRATGGNGYTF
TGTGCCAGCAGAGCGACAGGGGGGAATGGCTACACCTTC
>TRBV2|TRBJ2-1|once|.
CASRGGAGRVSSYNEQFF
TGTGCCAGCAGAGGGGGGGCAGGTCGTGTGAGCTCCTACAATGAGCAGTTCTTC
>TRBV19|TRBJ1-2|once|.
CASKWGSFSQGYTF
TGTGCCAGTAAGTGGGGCTCCTTCTCCCAAGGCTACACCTTC
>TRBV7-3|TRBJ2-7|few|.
CASSEGGISRQYF
TGTGCCAGCAGCGAAGGAGGTATTAGCCGGCAGTACTTC
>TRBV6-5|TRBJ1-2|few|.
CASTRREGARGYTF
TGTGCCAGCACCCGAAGGGAAGGGGCGCGGGGCTACACCTTC
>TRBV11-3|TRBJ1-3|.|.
CASSPSGAGNTIYF
TGTGCCAGCAGCCCCTCAGGGGCTGGAAACACCATATATTTT
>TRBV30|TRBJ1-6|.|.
CASSFGQSSPLHF
TGTGCTAGTTCCTTTGGACAGTCTTCACCCCTCCACTTT
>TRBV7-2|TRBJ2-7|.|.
CASARGANYEQYF
TGTGCCAGCGCCCGGGGGGCGAACTACGAGCAGTACTTC
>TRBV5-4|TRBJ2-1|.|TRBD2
CASSLGTSGGVYNEQFF
TGTGCCAGCAGCTTGGGGACTAGCGGGGGGGTTTACAATGAGCAGTTCTTC
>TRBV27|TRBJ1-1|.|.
CASSFLRNTEAFF
TGTGCCAGCAGTTTCCTCCGGAACACTGAAGCTTTCTTT
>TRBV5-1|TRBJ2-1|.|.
CASRRGGADNEQFF
TGCGCCAGCAGAAGAGGGGGGGCCGACAATGAGCAGTTCTTC
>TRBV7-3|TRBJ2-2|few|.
CASSPLVRGTGELFF
TGTGCCAGCAGCCCACTAGTTCGGGGCACCGGGGAGCTGTTTTTT
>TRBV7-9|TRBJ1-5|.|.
CASSLEGPQHF
TGTGCCAGCAGCTTGGAGGGACCCCAGCATTTT
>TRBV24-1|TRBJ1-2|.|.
CATSDPGRDYGYTF
TGTGCCACCAGTGACCCGGGGAGGGACTATGGCTACACCTTC
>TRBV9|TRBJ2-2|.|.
CASSLTRNGGASPGELFF
TGTGCCAGCAGCCTTACAAGGAATGGGGGGGCAAGTCCCGGGGAGCTGTTTTTT
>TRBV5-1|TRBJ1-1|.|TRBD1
CASSPGQSMNTEAFF
TGCGCCAGCAGCCCGGGACAGTCGATGAACACTGAAGCTTTCTTT
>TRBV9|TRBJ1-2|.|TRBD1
CASTRTGTGAADNSYTF
TGTGCCAGCACCAGAACTGGAACAGGGGCGGCGGATAATAGCTACACCTTC
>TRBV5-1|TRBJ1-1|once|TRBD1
CASRRTGNTEAFF
TGCGCCAGCAGAAGGACAGGGAATACTGAAGCTTTCTTT
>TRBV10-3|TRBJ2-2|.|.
CAISGLANGELFF
TGTGCCATCAGTGGTCTAGCTAACGGGGAGCTGTTTTTT
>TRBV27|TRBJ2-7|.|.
CASSNSPGNGVYEQYF
TGTGCCAGCAGTAACTCGCCCGGGAACGGCGTTTACGAGCAGTACTTC
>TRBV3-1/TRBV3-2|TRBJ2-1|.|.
CASSQGTGYVYNEQFF
TGTGCCAGCAGCCAAGGGACGGGGTACGTTTACAATGAGCAGTTCTTC
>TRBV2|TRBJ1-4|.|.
CASRFTRTNEKLFF
TGTGCCAGCAGATTTACCAGAACTAATGAAAAACTGTTTTTT
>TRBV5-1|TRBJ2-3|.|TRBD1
CASSPPTGVSTDTQYF
TGCGCCAGCAGCCCTCCGACAGGGGTCAGCACAGATACGCAGTATTTT
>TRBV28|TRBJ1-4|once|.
CASSFITGLVLATNEKLFF
TGTGCCAGCAGTTTTATTACAGGGTTGGTCCTTGCAACTAATGAAAAACTGTTTTTT
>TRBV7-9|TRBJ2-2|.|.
CASSFSNTGELFF
TGTGCCAGCAGCTTTAGTAACACCGGGGAGCTGTTTTTT
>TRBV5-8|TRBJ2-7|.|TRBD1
CASSFMGQGANEQYF
TGTGCCAGCAGCTTTATGGGACAGGGGGCGAACGAGCAGTACTTC
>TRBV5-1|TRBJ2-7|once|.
CASSPGTDSSYEQYF
TGCGCCAGCAGCCCCGGGACGGACAGCTCCTACGAGCAGTACTTC
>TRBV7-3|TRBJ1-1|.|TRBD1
CASSLTGGMDTEAFF
TGTGCCAGCAGCTTAACAGGGGGCATGGACACTGAAGCTTTCTTT
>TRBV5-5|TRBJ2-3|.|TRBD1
CASSAGTGGTDTQYF
TGTGCCAGCAGCGCCGGGACAGGGGGGACAGATACGCAGTATTTT
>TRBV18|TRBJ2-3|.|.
CASSPGRTGTDTQYF
TGTGCCAGCTCACCGGGGCGGACAGGCACAGATACGCAGTATTTT
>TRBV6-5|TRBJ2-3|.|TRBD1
CASSRDRGQDTQYF
TGTGCCAGCAGTAGGGACAGGGGGCAAGATACGCAGTATTTT
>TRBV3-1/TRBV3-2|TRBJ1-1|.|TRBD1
CASSQAGTADEAFF
TGTGCCAGCAGCCAAGCGGGGACAGCGGATGAAGCTTTCTTT
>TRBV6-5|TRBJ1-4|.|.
CASSFSNRNEKLFF
TGTGCCAGCAGTTTTTCTAACAGGAATGAAAAACTGTTTTTT
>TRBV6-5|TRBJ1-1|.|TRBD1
CASSLTGVGTEAFF
TGTGCCAGCAGTTTGACAGGGGTTGGGACTGAAGCTTTCTTT
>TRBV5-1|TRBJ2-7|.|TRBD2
CASSPGERGPGEQYF
TGCGCCAGCAGCCCCGGGGAGCGGGGCCCGGGGGAGCAGTACTTC
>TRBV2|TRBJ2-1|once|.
CASSLQGLSYNEQFF
TGTGCCAGCAGTCTACAGGGCCTCTCCTACAATGAGCAGTTCTTC
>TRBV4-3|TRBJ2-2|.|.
CASSQDLGATGELFF
TGCGCCAGCAGCCAAGATTTGGGGGCGACCGGGGAGCTGTTTTTT
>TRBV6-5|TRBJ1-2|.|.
CASSYSKSPAVGYTF
TGTGCCAGCAGTTACTCAAAGAGTCCCGCGGTTGGCTACACCTTC
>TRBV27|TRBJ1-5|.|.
CASSPRTNRNNQPQHF
TGTGCCAGCAGTCCCCGCACCAACAGGAACAATCAGCCCCAGCATTTT
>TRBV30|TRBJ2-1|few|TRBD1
CAWSPGTGWDNEQFF
TGTGCCTGGAGTCCCGGGACAGGGTGGGACAATGAGCAGTTCTTC
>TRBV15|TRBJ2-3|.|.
CATSREGGVNARTDTQYF
TGTGCCACCAGCAGAGAGGGCGGGGTCAACGCGAGGACAGATACGCAGTATTTT
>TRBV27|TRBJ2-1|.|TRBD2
CASSLLAGEYNEQFF
TGTGCCAGCAGTTTACTAGCGGGAGAGTACAATGAGCAGTTCTTC
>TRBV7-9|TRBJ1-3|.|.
CASSPRGTGNTIYF
TGTGCCAGCAGCCCCCGAGGTACTGGAAACACCATATATTTT
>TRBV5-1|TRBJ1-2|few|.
CASSPQGEYYGYTF
TGCGCCAGCAGCCCCCAGGGCGAATACTATGGCTACACCTTC
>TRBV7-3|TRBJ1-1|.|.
CASSLMQGTEAFF
TGTGCCAGCAGCTTAATGCAGGGCACTGAAGCTTTCTTT
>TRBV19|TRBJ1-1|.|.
CASTVAGGLENTEAFF
TGTGCCAGTACCGTCGCCGGGGGGCTTGAGAACACTGAAGCTTTCTTT